One and the same sample provided the 5 T cell receptor beta chains below, sequenced in a study of T cells in Graves' hyperthyroidism and ophthalmopathy. Researchers amplified the TCR beta CDR3 regions from RNA transcripts. Carried out on the TCR CDR3, a first-round RT-PCR used the HTBI primer set. TCRdb analysed the multiplex PCR reads with MiXCR anew, one entry per CDR3 protein. The sample includes about 770,000 distinct CDR3 sequences, roughly a sixth of them seen just once. The sample comprised blood. The receptor source for this set is a woman aged 45-59 years with Graves' hyperthyroidism that later progressed to Graves' ophthalmopathy.

On this clonotype itself: Since a much larger clone is just one base distant, this may be a read error. As DNA, the CDR3 is TGCAGTGCTAGATTCGACGGGGGAAGTGTACAGTTCTTC. Encoded protein: CSARFDGGSVQFF. The chain couples TRBV20-1 to TRBJ2-1, with D possibly TRBD2 on 6 matching bases. V lost 2 bases, J lost 13 bases, and 18 bases lay in between. CDR3 length equals 13 residues. In germline, CDR1 is DFQATT, CDR2 SNEGSKA (reference sequence).

This clonotype was found many times. CDR3 sequence reads: CASLRTGWETQYF. In DNA form, the CDR3 reads TGTGCCAGCCTACGAACAGGGTGGGAGACCCAGTACTTC. V is TRBV2 and J is TRBJ2-5; tentative D call: TRBD1 (6 bases). V lost 8 bases and J lost 5, with 15 bases in between. The CDR3 is 13 amino acids. Germline V gene data show CDR1 as SNHLY and CDR2 as FYNNEI.

In this sample, this clonotype turned up many times. The rearrangement uses TRBV7-6 and TRBJ1-1; no firm D call. The CDR3 contains 14 residues. Germline CDR1 reads SGHVS; CDR2 reads FNYEAQ. V was clipped by 1 base and J by 4 bases, with 10 bases between them. CDR3 amino acids: CASSLDYSGTEAFF. DNA of the CDR3: TGTGCCAGCAGCTTAGATTACTCGGGCACTGAAGCTTTCTTT.

The sample holds many counts of this clonotype. The chain is built from TRBV12-3 or TRBV12-4 and TRBJ2-7, with 7 bases identical to TRBD2. This CDR3 contains 14 residues. V dropped 6 bases and J dropped 2; count of bases not matched to a gene: 7. The CDR3 region is CASSPAGRAYEQYF. The DNA for the CDR3 is TGTGCCAGCAGCCCTGCAGGGAGGGCCTACGAGCAGTACTTC.

This clonotype was counted ten times or more. The chain joins TRBV12-3 or TRBV12-4 to TRBJ1-5; D is unresolved. The germline V and J ends were trimmed by 6 bases and 3 bases, with 18 bases remaining between them. This CDR3 is built from 16 residues. As DNA, the CDR3 is TGTGCCAGCAGCCCAACGGAGACCGCAATCAATCAGCCCCAGCATTTT. This codes for CASSPTETAINQPQHF.